This TCR beta chain comes out of a study of beta chain features in type 1 diabetes. Remarks on this clone: The antigen remains unidentified.

Findings of the study overall: In all four CD4+ subsets, TCRB CDR3 length was significantly, moderately reduced in type 1 diabetes. Fewer junction insertions and more nucleotide deletions appeared in type 1 diabetes patients.

Investigators reverse transcribed all isolated RNA, so they sequenced expressed TCRB transcripts. The assay was immunoSEQ multiplex PCR, and TCRdb's table has in-frame clones only and misses some. The sample has over 20,000 clones, about 45% seen once; the top ten hold around 0.3%. Trimming left V 2 bases short and J 1 base short, with 9 bases between. The CDR3 sequence is 15 residues long. Germline-derived CDR1 and CDR2 are SGHNT and YYREEE (reference sequence). CD45RO/CCR7/CD25/CD127/CD95/CD27 staining was used to isolate CD4+ naive, central memory, regulatory and stem cell-like memory cells by sorting.

The gene calls are TRBV5-4 and TRBJ2-2; weak D call: TRBD1 (5 bases). The sample comprised stem cell memory CD4+ T cells from blood. This TCR was sampled from a man aged 30 to 45 with type 1 diabetes. The CDR3 coding sequence is TGTGCCAGCAGCTTAGCAGGGAAGAACACCGGGGAGCTGTTTTTT. Encoded protein: CASSLAGKNTGELFF.